A selection of T cell receptor beta chains follows, all from one sample in a study of OX40 agonist ivuxolimab in advanced cancers. Assay used: immunoSEQ multiplex PCR; TCRdb lists only in-frame clones, some missing. The sample has tens of thousands of clones, more than 80% seen once. The input for sequencing was CD4+ or CD8+ T cells sorted from blood, taken in a trial of the OX40 agonist ivuxolimab. These receptors all stem from an adult with an advanced solid tumor such as melanoma, head and neck, liver or kidney cancer. The CDR3 runs from the conserved cysteine through the conserved F or W.

J: TRBJ2-5; length: 13; V: TRBV9; CDR3: CASSVEHGETQYF
J: TRBJ1-1; length: 15; V: TRBV9; CDR3: CASSAREGAWPEAFF
J: TRBJ1-2; length: 15; V: TRBV7-9; CDR3: CASSYSGEPAYGYTF
J: TRBJ2-7; length: 14; V: TRBV9; CDR3: CASSSRTGYDEQYF
J: TRBJ2-1; length: 12; V: TRBV9; CDR3: CASSYLASEQFF
J: TRBJ2-1; length: 12; V: TRBV6-6; CDR3: CASTGAQDEQFF
J: TRBJ1-2; length: 18; V: TRBV13; CDR3: CASSLAPGQGALYYGYTF
J: TRBJ2-4; length: 16; V: TRBV7-3; CDR3: CASSLIRGRAGGIQYF
J: TRBJ2-5; length: 17; V: TRBV9; CDR3: CASSVNPQGADQETQYF
J: TRBJ1-2; length: 16; V: TRBV12-5; CDR3: CASGLPGEGVNYGYTF
J: TRBJ2-1; length: 14; V: TRBV5-1; CDR3: CASSKISSYNEQFF
J: TRBJ2-7; length: 13; V: TRBV7-8; CDR3: CASSFAGDYEQYF
J: TRBJ2-7; length: 15; V: TRBV19; CDR3: CASSIGVGGPNEQYF
J: TRBJ2-7; length: 13; V: TRBV23-1; CDR3: CASSQSVPYEQYF
J: TRBJ1-6; length: 18; V: TRBV5-1; CDR3: CASSQTGAGSSYNSPLHF
J: TRBJ2-7; length: 15; V: TRBV6-1; CDR3: CASRPFEGGPYEQYF
J: TRBJ1-1; length: 14; V: TRBV5-6; CDR3: CASSPGQGATEAFF
J: TRBJ1-2; length: 16; V: TRBV7-6; CDR3: CASSLEGDRGDYGYTF
J: TRBJ2-7; length: 15; V: TRBV5-6; CDR3: CASSLGGSLMYEQYF
J: TRBJ1-4; length: 16; V: TRBV11-2; CDR3: CASSSWHRDLNEKLFF
J: TRBJ2-1; length: 13; V: TRBV19; CDR3: CASSINGDIEQFF
J: TRBJ2-7; length: 15; V: TRBV9; CDR3: CASSVAAGGPSEQYF
J: TRBJ2-1; length: 16; V: TRBV6-1; CDR3: CASSEWGLAVNNEQFF
J: TRBJ1-2; length: 16; V: TRBV7-9; CDR3: CASSSDNIGANYGYTF
J: TRBJ2-7; length: 14; V: TRBV7-3; CDR3: CASSLGRDPVEQYF
J: TRBJ1-5; length: 17; V: TRBV15; CDR3: CATSRDLTGHSNQPQHF
J: TRBJ1-1; length: 12; V: TRBV2; CDR3: CASSAGGTEAFF
J: TRBJ1-2; length: 14; V: TRBV25-1; CDR3: CASSESKGSYGYTF
J: TRBJ1-2; length: 16; V: TRBV11-2; CDR3: CASSIRPPGRFYGYTF
J: TRBJ2-3; length: 15; V: TRBV7-8; CDR3: CASSVQRGGRDTQYF
J: TRBJ2-1; length: 14; V: TRBV19; CDR3: CASSIDPGNNEQFF
J: TRBJ2-3; length: 18; V: TRBV14; CDR3: CASSPAWGTVPWGDTQYF
J: TRBJ2-1; length: 13; V: TRBV18; CDR3: CASSHRTSDEQFF
J: TRBJ1-4; length: 16; V: TRBV4-1; CDR3: CASSPGQGEPGEKLFF
J: TRBJ2-7; length: 14; V: TRBV7-8; CDR3: CASSLVDSIYEQYF
J: TRBJ1-1; length: 14; V: TRBV6-6; CDR3: CASSSGPPNTEAFF
J: TRBJ1-1; length: 14; V: TRBV7-2; CDR3: CASNAPNWNTEAFF
J: TRBJ2-4; length: 16; V: TRBV7-6; CDR3: CASSSGQGLAKNIQYF
J: TRBJ2-5; length: 12; V: TRBV25-1; CDR3: CASRGLDETQYF
J: TRBJ2-6; length: 16; V: TRBV14; CDR3: CASSLWGVSGANVLTF
J: TRBJ2-7; length: 15; V: TRBV7-8; CDR3: CASSLGFVISYEQYF
J: TRBJ1-5; length: 13; V: TRBV6-5; CDR3: CASSDSGFQPQHF
J: TRBJ2-7; length: 13; V: TRBV29-1; CDR3: CSVDRGVGYEQYF
J: TRBJ1-2; length: 9; V: TRBV2; CDR3: CASLAGYTF
J: TRBJ1-5; length: 17; V: TRBV5-5; CDR3: CASSATTGRVDSQPQHF
J: TRBJ1-2; length: 11; V: TRBV6-1; CDR3: CASSVNYGYTF
J: TRBJ1-2; length: 14; V: TRBV7-6; CDR3: CASSLDGGPRGYTF
J: TRBJ1-6; length: 14; V: TRBV27; CDR3: CASSLLPGPSPLHF
J: TRBJ2-3; length: 17; V: TRBV2; CDR3: CASSVSTLLRSTDTQYF
J: TRBJ1-2; length: 12; V: TRBV25-1; CDR3: CASSNINYGYTF
J: TRBJ2-2; length: 14; V: TRBV4-2; CDR3: CASSQGSATGELFF
J: TRBJ2-7; length: 14; V: TRBV9; CDR3: CASSVGAGLEEQYF
J: TRBJ1-1; length: 15; V: TRBV15; CDR3: CATSRKTDPGTEAFF
J: TRBJ1-5; length: 16; V: TRBV5-4; CDR3: CASSLGGTNSNQPQHF
J: TRBJ2-5; length: 15; V: TRBV11-2; CDR3: CASSLGVSYQETQYF
J: TRBJ2-5; length: 13; V: TRBV6-5; CDR3: CASSYSNSKTQYF
J: TRBJ1-1; length: 15; V: TRBV7-9; CDR3: CASSYPGQQNTEAFF